These T cell receptor beta chains were read from a single sample in a study of shared clonotypes between healthy human individuals. TCRdb keeps only in-frame clones here, not all; method: immunoSEQ multiplex PCR. Altogether more than 2,000,000 clones are present, approximately 94% being singletons, with the ten largest covering over 0.12%. Sequencing was performed on naive CD4+ T cells sorted from blood. The receptors shown here come from a man aged 18 to 29 in good health. Each CDR3 is given with its conserved first and last residue. Fields, in order: J gene, clone size, V gene, D gene, CDR3 protein. The D gene is left open where the match is weak. Some rows mark clone size as missing; the rest say once, few, many or name a class of expanded clone.

TRBJ2-5 | . | TRBV7-9 | . | CASSTTQLTGRIETQYF
TRBJ1-1 | . | TRBV12-5 | . | CASGFNTEAFF
TRBJ2-1 | . | TRBV5-5 | TRBD2 | CASSLLAGGLPEQFF
TRBJ1-1 | few | TRBV20-1 | . | CSARDGGEAFF
TRBJ2-3 | . | TRBV4-1 | . | CASSQDHPSDTQYF
TRBJ1-4 | . | TRBV5-1 | . | CASSLGGSEKLFF
TRBJ1-5 | . | TRBV11-2 | . | CASSPVAGGNQPQHF
TRBJ2-4 | once | TRBV5-1 | TRBD1 | CASSSTRQGATIQYF
TRBJ1-2 | . | TRBV2 | . | CASSPRNYGYTF
TRBJ2-7 | . | TRBV9 | . | CASSGSGTPYEQYF
TRBJ1-6 | . | TRBV28 | . | CASSASESNNSPLHF
TRBJ2-7 | . | TRBV10-3 | TRBD1 | CAISVAETGNYEQYF
TRBJ1-5 | . | TRBV7-2 | . | CASSLGVQPQHF
TRBJ2-7 | . | TRBV6-5 | . | CASRPGRGREQYF
TRBJ1-6 | . | TRBV5-1 | . | CASSLDSSYNSPLHF